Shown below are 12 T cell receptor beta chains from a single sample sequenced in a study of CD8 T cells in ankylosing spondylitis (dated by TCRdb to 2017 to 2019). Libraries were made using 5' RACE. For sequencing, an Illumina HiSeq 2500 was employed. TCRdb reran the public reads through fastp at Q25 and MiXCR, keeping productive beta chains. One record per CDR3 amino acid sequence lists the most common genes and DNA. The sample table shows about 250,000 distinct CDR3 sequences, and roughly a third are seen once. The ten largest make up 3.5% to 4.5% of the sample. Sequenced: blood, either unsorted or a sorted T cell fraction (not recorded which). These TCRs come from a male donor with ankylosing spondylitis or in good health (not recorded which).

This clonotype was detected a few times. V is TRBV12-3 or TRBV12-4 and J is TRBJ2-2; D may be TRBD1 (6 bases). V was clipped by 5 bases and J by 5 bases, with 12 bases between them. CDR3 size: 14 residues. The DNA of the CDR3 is TGTGCCAGCAGTCTGAAACAGGGAACCGGGGAGCTGTTTTTT. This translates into CASSLKQGTGELFF.

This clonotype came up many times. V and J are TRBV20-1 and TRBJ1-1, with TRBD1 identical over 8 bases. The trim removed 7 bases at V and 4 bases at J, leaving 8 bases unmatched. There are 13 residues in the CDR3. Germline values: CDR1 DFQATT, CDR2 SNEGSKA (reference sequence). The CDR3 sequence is CSGAGQGGTEAFF. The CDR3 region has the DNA TGCAGTGGGGCAGGACAGGGAGGCACTGAAGCTTTCTTT.

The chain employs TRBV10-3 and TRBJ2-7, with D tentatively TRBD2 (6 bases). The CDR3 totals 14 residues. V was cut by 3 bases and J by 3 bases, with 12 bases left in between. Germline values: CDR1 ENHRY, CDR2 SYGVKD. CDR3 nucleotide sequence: TGTGCCATCAGTGATTCCGGGGGTCACTACGAGCAGTACTTC. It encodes CAISDSGGHYEQYF.

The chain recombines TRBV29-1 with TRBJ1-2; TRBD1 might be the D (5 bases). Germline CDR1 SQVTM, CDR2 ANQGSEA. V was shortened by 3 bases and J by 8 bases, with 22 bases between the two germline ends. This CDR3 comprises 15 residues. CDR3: CSVESRSGTGSGYTF. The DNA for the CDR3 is TGCAGCGTTGAGTCCCGCAGCGGGACGGGCAGCGGCTACACCTTC.

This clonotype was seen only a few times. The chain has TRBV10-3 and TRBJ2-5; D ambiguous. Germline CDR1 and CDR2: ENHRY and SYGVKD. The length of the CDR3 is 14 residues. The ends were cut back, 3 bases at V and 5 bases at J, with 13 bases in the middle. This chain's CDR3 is CAISDPGRAETQYF. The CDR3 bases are TGTGCCATCAGTGACCCCGGTAGGGCGGAGACCCAGTACTTC.

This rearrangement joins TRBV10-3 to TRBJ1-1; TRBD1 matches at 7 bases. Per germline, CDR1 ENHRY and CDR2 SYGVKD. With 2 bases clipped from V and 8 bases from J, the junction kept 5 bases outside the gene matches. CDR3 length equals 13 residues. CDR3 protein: CAISEDRVLEAFF. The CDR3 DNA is TGTGCCATCAGTGAGGACAGGGTTTTAGAAGCTTTCTTT.

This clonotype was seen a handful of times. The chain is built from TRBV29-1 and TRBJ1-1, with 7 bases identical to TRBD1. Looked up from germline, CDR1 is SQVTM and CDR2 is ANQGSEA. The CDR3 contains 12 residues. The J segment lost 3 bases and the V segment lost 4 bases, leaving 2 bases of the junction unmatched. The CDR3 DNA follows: TGCAGCGTTGGGGACAGTTACACTGAAGCTTTCTTT. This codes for CSVGDSYTEAFF.

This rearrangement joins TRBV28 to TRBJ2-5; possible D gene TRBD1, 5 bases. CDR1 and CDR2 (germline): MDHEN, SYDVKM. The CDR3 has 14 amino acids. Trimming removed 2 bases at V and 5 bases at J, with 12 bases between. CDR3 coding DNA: TGTGCCAGCAGTTTAATCCAGGGAAGGGAGACCCAGTACTTC. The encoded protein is CASSLIQGRETQYF.

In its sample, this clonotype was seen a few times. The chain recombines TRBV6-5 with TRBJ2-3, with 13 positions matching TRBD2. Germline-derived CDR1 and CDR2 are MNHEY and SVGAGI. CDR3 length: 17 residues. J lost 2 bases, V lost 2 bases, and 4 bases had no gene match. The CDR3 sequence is CASSYEGLAGPTDTQYF. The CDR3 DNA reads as TGTGCCAGCAGTTACGAGGGACTAGCGGGGCCCACAGATACGCAGTATTTT.

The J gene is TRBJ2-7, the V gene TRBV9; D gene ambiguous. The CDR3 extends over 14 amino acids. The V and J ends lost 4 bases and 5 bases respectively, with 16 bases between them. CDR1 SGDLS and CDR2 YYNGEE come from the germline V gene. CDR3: CASSPGSNKNEQYF. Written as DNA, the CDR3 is TGTGCCAGCAGCCCCGGGTCCAACAAAAACGAGCAGTACTTC.

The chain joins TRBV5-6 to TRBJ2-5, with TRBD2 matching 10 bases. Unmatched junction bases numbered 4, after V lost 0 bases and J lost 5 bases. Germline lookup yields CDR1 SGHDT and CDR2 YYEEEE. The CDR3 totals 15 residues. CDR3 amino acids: CASSLGTSGFETQYF. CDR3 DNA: TGTGCCAGCAGCTTGGGGACTAGCGGTTTCGAGACCCAGTACTTC.

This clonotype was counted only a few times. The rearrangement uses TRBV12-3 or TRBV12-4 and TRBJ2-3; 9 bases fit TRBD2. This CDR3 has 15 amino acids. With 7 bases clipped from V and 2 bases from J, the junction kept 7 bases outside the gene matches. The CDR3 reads CASTHPSGDTDTQYF. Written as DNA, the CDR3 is TGTGCCAGCACCCACCCTAGCGGGGACACAGATACGCAGTATTTT.